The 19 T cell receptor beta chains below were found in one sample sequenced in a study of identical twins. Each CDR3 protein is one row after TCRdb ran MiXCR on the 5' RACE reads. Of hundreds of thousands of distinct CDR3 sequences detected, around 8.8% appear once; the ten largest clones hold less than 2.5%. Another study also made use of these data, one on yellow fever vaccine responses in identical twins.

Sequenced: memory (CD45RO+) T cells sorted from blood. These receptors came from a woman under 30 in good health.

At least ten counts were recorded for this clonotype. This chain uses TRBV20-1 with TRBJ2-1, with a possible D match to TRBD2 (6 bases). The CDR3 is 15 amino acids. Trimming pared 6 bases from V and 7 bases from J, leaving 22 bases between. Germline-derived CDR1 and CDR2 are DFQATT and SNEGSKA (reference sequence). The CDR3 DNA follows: TGCAGTGCGCCAAATCCGGGACTTGGGGGAAATGAGCAGTTCTTC. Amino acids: CSAPNPGLGGNEQFF.

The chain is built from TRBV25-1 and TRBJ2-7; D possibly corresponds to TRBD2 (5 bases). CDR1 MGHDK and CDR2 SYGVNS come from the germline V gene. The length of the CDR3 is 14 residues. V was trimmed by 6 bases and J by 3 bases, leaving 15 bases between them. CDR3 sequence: CASRPSGSFYEQYF. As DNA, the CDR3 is TGTGCCAGCAGGCCGTCGGGGAGTTTCTACGAGCAGTACTTC.

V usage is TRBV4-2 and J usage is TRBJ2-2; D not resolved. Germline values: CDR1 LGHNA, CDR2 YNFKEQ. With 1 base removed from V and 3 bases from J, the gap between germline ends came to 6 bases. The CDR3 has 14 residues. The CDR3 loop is CASSQGTHTGELFF. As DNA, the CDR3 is TGTGCCAGCAGCCAAGGGACCCACACCGGGGAGCTGTTTTTT.

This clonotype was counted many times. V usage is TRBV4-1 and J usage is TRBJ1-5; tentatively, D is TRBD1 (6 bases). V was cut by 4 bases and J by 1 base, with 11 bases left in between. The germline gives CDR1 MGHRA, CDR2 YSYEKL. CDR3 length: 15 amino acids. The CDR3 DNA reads TGCGCCAGCAGCCGAAATCAGGGGAGCAATCAGCCCCAGCATTTT. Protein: CASSRNQGSNQPQHF.

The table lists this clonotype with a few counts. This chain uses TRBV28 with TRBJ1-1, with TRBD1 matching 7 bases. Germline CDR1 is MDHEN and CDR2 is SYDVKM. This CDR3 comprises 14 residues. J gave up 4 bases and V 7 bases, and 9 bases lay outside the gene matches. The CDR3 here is CASTLTGPVTEAFF. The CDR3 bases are TGTGCCAGCACCCTGACAGGGCCGGTCACTGAAGCTTTCTTT.

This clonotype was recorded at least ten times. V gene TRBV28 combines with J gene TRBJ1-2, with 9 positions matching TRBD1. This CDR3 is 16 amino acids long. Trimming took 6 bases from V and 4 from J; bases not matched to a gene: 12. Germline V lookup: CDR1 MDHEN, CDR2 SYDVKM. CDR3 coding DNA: TGTGCCAGCAGACAAGGGACGGGACAGGGAGTCTATGGCTACACCTTC. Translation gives CASRQGTGQGVYGYTF.

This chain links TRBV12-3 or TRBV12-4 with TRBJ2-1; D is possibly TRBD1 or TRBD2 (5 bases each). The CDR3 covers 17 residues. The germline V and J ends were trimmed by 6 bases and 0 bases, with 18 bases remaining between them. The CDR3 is CASSLQPGPSSYNEQFF. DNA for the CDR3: TGTGCCAGCAGCCTTCAGCCGGGGCCCTCCTCCTACAATGAGCAGTTCTTC.

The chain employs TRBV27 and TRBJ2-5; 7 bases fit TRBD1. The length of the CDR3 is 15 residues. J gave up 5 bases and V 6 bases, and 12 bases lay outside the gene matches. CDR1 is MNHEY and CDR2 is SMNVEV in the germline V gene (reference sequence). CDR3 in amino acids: CASSLWTGTMETQYF. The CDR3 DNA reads TGTGCCAGCAGCCTCTGGACAGGTACAATGGAGACCCAGTACTTC.

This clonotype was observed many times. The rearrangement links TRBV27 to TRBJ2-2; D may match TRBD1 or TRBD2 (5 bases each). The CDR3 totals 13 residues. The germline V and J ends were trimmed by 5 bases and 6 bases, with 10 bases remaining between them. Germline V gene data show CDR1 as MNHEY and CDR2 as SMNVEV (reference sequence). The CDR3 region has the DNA TGTGCCAGCAGTCCTGGGACCCCCGGGGAGCTGTTTTTT. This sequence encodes CASSPGTPGELFF.

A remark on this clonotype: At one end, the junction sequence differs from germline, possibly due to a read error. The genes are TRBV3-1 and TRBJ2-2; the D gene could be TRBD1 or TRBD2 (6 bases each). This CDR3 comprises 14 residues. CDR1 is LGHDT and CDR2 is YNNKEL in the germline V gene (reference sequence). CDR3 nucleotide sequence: TGTGCCAGCCGTTTCTGGGGGGCGGCCGGGGAGCCGTTTTTT. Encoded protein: CASRFWGAAGEPFF.

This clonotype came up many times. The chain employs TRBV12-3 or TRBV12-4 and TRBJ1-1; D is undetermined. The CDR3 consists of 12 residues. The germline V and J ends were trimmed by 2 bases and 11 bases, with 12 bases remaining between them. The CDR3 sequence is CASSLSGLGAFF. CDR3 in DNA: TGTGCCAGCAGTTTATCGGGCCTTGGGGCTTTCTTT.

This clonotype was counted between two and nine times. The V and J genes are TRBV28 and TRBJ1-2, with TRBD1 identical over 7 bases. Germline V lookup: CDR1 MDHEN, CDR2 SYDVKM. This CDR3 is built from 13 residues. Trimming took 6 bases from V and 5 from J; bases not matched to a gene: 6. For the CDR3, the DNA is TGTGCCAGCAGCTACGGGACAGCTTATGGCTACACCTTC. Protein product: CASSYGTAYGYTF.

DNA of the CDR3: TGTGCCAGCAGCCAAGACACCAGGACCCAGTACTTC. This codes for CASSQDTRTQYF. The chain employs TRBV3-1 and TRBJ2-5; D unclear. CDR1 is LGHDT and CDR2 is YNNKEL in the germline V gene (reference sequence). The V and J ends lost 0 bases and 7 bases respectively, with 6 bases between them. The CDR3 extends over 12 amino acids.

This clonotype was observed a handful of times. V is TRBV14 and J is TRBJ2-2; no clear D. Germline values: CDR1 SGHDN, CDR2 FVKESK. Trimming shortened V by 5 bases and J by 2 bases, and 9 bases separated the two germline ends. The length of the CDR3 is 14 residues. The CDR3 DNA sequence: TGTGCCAGCAGCGTCAGAGTTAACACCGGGGAGCTGTTTTTT. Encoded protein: CASSVRVNTGELFF.

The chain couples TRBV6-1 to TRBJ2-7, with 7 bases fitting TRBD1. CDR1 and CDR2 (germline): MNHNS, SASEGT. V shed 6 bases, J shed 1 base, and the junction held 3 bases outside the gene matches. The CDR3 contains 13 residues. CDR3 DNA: TGTGCCAGCAGGGGGACAGTTTCCTACGAGCAGTACTTC. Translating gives CASRGTVSYEQYF.

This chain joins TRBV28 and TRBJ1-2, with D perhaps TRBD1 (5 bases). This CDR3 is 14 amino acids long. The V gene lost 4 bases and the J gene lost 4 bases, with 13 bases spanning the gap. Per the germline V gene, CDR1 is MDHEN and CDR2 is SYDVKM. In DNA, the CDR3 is TGTGCCAGCAGTTGGGGAGGGGTGCGCTATGGCTACACCTTC. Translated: CASSWGGVRYGYTF.

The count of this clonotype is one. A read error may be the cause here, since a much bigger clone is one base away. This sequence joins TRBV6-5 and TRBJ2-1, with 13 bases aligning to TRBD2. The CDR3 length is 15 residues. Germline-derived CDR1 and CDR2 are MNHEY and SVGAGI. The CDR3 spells CASSYGTSGANGQFF. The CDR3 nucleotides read TGTGCCAGCAGTTATGGGACTAGCGGGGCGAATGGGCAGTTCTTC.

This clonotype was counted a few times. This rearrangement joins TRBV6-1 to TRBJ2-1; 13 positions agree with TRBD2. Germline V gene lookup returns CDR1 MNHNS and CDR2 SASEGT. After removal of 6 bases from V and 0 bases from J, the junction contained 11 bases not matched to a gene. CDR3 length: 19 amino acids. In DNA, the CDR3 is TGTGCCAGCAGCTCTCCGGGACTAGCGGGGCTATTCTCCTACAATGAGCAGTTCTTC. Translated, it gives CASSSPGLAGLFSYNEQFF.

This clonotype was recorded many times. CDR3 sequence: CASSLAPQEDSPLHF. As DNA, the CDR3 is TGCGCCAGCAGCTTGGCCCCTCAGGAGGATTCACCCCTCCACTTT. The gene calls are TRBV5-1 and TRBJ1-6; D is ambiguous. V lost 0 bases to trimming and J lost 8 bases, with 12 bases between them. Germline V gives CDR1 SGHRS, CDR2 YFSETQ. The CDR3 spans 15 residues.